This is a list of T cell receptor beta chains from one sample in a study of PD-1 blockade in classical Hodgkin lymphoma. The method was immunoSEQ multiplex PCR; TCRdb's version includes in-frame clones alone and lacks a portion of them. The sample has approximately 20,000 clones, more than 70% seen once. The sample in question was peripheral blood mononuclear cells (PBMCs), obtained before the fourth cycle of nivolumab. All receptors come from a human donor with classical Hodgkin lymphoma. The CDR3 runs from the conserved cysteine through the conserved F or W. The order of the fields is J gene, V gene, D gene, CDR3 protein, CDR3 DNA. The D gene is left open where the match is weak.

j_call: TRBJ2-3
v_call: TRBV27
d_call: TRBD1
cdr3_aa: CASSLRDRALDTQYF
cdr3_nt: TGTGCCAGCAGTCTAAGGGACAGGGCCCTAGATACGCAGTATTTT

j_call: TRBJ2-2
v_call: TRBV7-2
d_call: -
cdr3_aa: CASSFSGNTGELFF
cdr3_nt: TGTGCCAGCAGCTTCAGCGGGAACACCGGGGAGCTGTTTTTT

j_call: TRBJ2-1
v_call: TRBV6-4
d_call: TRBD2
cdr3_aa: CAKYQRGAEYNEQFF
cdr3_nt: TGTGCCAAATACCAGCGGGGGGCCGAGTACAATGAGCAGTTCTTC

j_call: TRBJ1-2
v_call: TRBV6-5
d_call: -
cdr3_aa: CASSYSRGGRISGYTF
cdr3_nt: TGTGCCAGCAGTTACTCGAGGGGGGGGCGCATTTCTGGCTACACCTTC

j_call: TRBJ1-1
v_call: TRBV2
d_call: -
cdr3_aa: CASRPLGRKNTEAFF
cdr3_nt: TGTGCCAGCAGGCCACTGGGCAGAAAGAACACTGAAGCTTTCTTT

j_call: TRBJ2-5
v_call: TRBV5-1
d_call: TRBD2
cdr3_aa: CASSPSGGAQETQYF
cdr3_nt: TGCGCCAGCAGCCCAAGCGGGGGGGCCCAAGAGACCCAGTACTTC

j_call: TRBJ2-1
v_call: TRBV27
d_call: TRBD1
cdr3_aa: CASSLRQGPILANEQFF
cdr3_nt: TGTGCCAGCAGTCTTAGACAGGGGCCTATCTTGGCCAATGAGCAGTTCTTC

j_call: TRBJ1-1
v_call: TRBV5-1
d_call: -
cdr3_aa: CASSLGVEGTEAFF
cdr3_nt: TGCGCCAGCAGCCTAGGGGTTGAGGGCACTGAAGCTTTCTTT

j_call: TRBJ2-7
v_call: TRBV2
d_call: -
cdr3_aa: CASRRNYEQYF
cdr3_nt: TGTGCCAGCAGGCGTAACTACGAGCAGTACTTC

j_call: TRBJ2-7
v_call: TRBV30
d_call: -
cdr3_aa: CAGTNHRARVNEQYF
cdr3_nt: TGTGCCGGGACAAACCACAGGGCCCGAGTCAACGAGCAGTACTTC

j_call: TRBJ1-6
v_call: TRBV2
d_call: -
cdr3_aa: CASRGTHYSPLHF
cdr3_nt: TGTGCCAGCAGAGGGACCCACTATTCACCCCTCCACTTT

j_call: TRBJ1-2
v_call: TRBV28
d_call: -
cdr3_aa: CASLSSGHSEGSGYTF
cdr3_nt: TGTGCCAGTCTTTCCTCGGGACACTCCGAGGGATCGGGCTACACCTTC

j_call: TRBJ1-5
v_call: TRBV30
d_call: -
cdr3_aa: CAWSVSGFDNQPQHF
cdr3_nt: TGTGCCTGGAGTGTATCGGGGTTTGATAATCAGCCCCAGCATTTT